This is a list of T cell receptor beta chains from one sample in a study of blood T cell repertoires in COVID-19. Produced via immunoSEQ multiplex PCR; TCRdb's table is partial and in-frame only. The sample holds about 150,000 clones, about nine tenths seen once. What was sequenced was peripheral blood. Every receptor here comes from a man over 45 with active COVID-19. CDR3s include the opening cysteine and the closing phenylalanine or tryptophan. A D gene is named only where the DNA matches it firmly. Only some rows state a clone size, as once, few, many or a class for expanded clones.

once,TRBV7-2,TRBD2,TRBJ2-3,TGTGCCAGCATTCGAGGGGCGGGGGGGCCAGATACGCAGTATTTT,CASIRGAGGPDTQYF
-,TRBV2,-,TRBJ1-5,TGTGCCAGCAGTGAAGCGCGGAGTCAGCCCCAGCATTTT,CASSEARSQPQHF
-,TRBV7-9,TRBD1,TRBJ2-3,TGTGCCAGCAGCTCCGTAATTAAACAGGGGTTGAGCACAGATACGCAGTATTTT,CASSSVIKQGLSTDTQYF
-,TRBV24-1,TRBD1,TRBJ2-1,TGTGCCACCAGTGGCCAAGGGACAGCTTACAATGAGCAGTTCTTC,CATSGQGTAYNEQFF
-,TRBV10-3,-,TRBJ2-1,TGTGCCATCAGTGAGTCGGGGCCCGAGCAGTTCTTC,CAISESGPEQFF
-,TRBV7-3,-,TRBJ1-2,TGTGCCAGCAGCTTGGGGGGTGCCTATGGCTACACCTTC,CASSLGGAYGYTF
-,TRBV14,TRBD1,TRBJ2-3,TGTGCCAGCAGCTCAGGGACAGGGGCCTCAGATACGCAGTATTTT,CASSSGTGASDTQYF
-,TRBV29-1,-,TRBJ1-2,TGCAGCGTTGGGCCCAGACAGACTCACTATGGCTACACCTTC,CSVGPRQTHYGYTF
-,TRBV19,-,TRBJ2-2,TGTGCCAGTAGTATAATCCCGGAGGCCGGGGAGCTGTTTTTT,CASSIIPEAGELFF
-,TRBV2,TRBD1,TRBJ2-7,TGTGCCAGCAGGGGGACAGGGGAGATTTTCAACGAGCAGTACTTC,CASRGTGEIFNEQYF